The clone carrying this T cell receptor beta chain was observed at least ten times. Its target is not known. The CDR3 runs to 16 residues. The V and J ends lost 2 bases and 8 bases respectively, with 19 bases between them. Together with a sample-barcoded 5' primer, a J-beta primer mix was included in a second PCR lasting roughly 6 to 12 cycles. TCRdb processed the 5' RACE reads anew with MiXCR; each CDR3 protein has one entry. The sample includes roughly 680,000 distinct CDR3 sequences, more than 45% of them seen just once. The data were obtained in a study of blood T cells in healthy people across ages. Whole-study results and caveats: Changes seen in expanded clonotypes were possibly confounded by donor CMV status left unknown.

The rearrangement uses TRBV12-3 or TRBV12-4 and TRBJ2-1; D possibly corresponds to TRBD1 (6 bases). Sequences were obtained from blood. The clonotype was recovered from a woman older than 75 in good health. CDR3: CASSLTSGVSLDEQFF. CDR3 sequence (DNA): TGTGCCAGCAGTTTAACCTCAGGGGTCTCTCTGGATGAGCAGTTCTTC.